This T cell receptor (beta chain) was identified in a study of T cell responses to AZD1222 COVID-19 vaccine. Study-wide findings and caveats: Vaccination with two AZD1222 doses was followed by a rise in Spike-specific TCR breadth and depth.

Details on this clone: Its specificity is not known.

Germline V gene data show CDR1 as SGHTA and CDR2 as FQGNSA. Trimming took off 1 base at V and 5 bases at J, with 21 bases between the two ends. The CDR3 is 17 residues long. The protocol was immunoSEQ multiplex PCR, while the TCRdb copy is restricted to in-frame clones and leaves out a portion. The sample yields under 150,000 clones, roughly 92% seen once. The chain combines TRBV7-2 with TRBJ2-7, with D possibly matching TRBD1 (6 bases). The receptor was isolated from an adult who received the AZD1222 COVID-19 vaccine. The source was peripheral blood, collected 28 days after the second AZD1222 dose. CDR3 bases: TGTGCCAGCAGCTTAGTAACCGGGACACTCCATTTAAACGAGCAGTACTTC. It translates to CASSLVTGTLHLNEQYF.